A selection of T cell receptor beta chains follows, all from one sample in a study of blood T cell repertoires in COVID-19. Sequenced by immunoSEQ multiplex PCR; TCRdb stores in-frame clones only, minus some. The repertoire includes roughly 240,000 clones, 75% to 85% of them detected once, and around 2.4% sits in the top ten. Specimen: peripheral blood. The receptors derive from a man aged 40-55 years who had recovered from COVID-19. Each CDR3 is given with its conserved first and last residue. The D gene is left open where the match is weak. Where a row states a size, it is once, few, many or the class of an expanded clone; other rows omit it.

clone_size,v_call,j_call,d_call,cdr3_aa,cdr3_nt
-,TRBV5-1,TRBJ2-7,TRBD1,CASSPFAGTGNYEQYF,TGCGCCAGCAGCCCTTTTGCCGGGACAGGGAACTACGAGCAGTACTTC
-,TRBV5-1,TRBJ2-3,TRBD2,CASSEGLAGADTQYF,TGCGCCAGCAGCGAGGGACTAGCGGGAGCTGATACGCAGTATTTT
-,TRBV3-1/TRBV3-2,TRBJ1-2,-,CASSQALAGTNGYTF,TGTGCCAGCAGCCAAGCCTTAGCCGGGACAAATGGCTACACCTTC
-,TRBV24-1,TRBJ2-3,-,CATSDSQQGDTQYF,TGTGCCACCAGTGATTCGCAACAGGGTGATACGCAGTATTTT
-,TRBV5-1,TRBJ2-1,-,CASSLPTTHNEQFF,TGCGCCAGCAGCTTGCCGACTACCCACAATGAGCAGTTCTTC
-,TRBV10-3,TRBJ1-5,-,CAISESDTYQPQHF,TGTGCCATCAGTGAGTCGGACACTTATCAGCCCCAGCATTTT
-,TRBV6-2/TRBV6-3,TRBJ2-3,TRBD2,CASSYLAGSDTQYF,TGTGCCAGCAGTTACCTAGCGGGCTCAGATACGCAGTATTTT
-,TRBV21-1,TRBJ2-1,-,CASSMDGIEQFF,TGTGCCAGCAGCATGGACGGGATTGAGCAGTTCTTC
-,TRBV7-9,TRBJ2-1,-,CASSFHRLGGNEQFF,TGTGCCAGCAGCTTCCACCGACTAGGAGGCAATGAGCAGTTCTTC
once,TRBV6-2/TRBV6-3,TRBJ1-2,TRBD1,CASSRDSNYGYTF,TGTGCCAGCAGTCGGGACAGTAACTATGGCTACACCTTC
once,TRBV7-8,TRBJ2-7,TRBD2,CASSITGTTPYEQYF,TGTGCCAGCAGCATTACCGGGACTACCCCCTACGAGCAGTACTTC
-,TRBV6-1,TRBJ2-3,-,CASSERDAQYF,TGTGCCAGCAGTGAGCGGGATGCGCAGTATTTT
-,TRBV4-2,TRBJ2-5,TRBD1,CASSLGGQASQETQYF,TGTGCCAGCAGCCTAGGAGGACAGGCCTCCCAAGAGACCCAGTACTTC